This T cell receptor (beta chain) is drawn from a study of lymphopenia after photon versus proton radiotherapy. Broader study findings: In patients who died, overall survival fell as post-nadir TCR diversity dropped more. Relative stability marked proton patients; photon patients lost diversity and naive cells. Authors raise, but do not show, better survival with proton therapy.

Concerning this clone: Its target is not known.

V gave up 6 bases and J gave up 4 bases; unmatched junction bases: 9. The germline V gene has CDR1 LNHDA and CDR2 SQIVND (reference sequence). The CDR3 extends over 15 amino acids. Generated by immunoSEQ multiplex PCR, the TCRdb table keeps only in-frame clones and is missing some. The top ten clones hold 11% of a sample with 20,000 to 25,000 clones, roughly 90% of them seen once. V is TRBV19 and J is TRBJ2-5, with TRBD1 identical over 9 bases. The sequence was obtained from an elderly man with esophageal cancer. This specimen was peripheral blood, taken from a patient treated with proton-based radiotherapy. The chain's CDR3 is CASRNRGLSRETQYF. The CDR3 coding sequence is TGTGCCAGTAGGAACAGGGGGCTTTCAAGAGAGACCCAGTACTTC.